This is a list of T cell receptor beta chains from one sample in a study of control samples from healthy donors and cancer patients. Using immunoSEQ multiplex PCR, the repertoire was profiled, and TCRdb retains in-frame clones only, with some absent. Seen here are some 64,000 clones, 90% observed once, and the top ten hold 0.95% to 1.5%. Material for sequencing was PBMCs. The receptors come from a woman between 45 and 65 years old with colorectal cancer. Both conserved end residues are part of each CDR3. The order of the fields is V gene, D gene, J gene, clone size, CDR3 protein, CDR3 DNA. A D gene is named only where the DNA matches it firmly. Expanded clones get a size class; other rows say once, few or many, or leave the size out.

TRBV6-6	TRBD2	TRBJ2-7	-	CASSRLAGGRAYEQYF	TGTGCCAGCAGTCGACTAGCGGGGGGGAGGGCCTACGAGCAGTACTTC
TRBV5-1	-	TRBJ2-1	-	CASSLGQSHNEQFF	TGCGCCAGCAGCTTGGGACAGAGTCACAATGAGCAGTTCTTC
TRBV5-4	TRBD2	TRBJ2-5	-	CASSSRTSGLQETQYF	TGTGCCAGCAGTTCCAGGACTAGCGGCCTTCAAGAGACCCAGTACTTC
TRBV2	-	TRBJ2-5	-	CASTRGGLETQYF	TGTGCCAGCACCCGAGGAGGGTTAGAGACCCAGTACTTC
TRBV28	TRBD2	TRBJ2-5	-	CASSRQTSLAGVETQYF	TGTGCCAGCAGCCGCCAAACCTCACTAGCGGGAGTGGAGACCCAGTACTTC
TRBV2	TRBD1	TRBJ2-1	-	CASGTGGRSQFF	TGTGCCAGCGGGACAGGGGGTCGGTCGCAGTTCTTC
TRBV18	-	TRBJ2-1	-	CASSPRENHEQFF	TGTGCCAGCTCACCACGGGAGAACCATGAGCAGTTCTTC
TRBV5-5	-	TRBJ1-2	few	CASSYGPGYTF	TGTGCCAGCAGCTACGGACCGGGCTACACCTTC
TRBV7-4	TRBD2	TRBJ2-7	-	CASRDAGTSGIYEQYF	TGTGCCAGCAGAGACGCCGGGACTAGCGGTATCTACGAGCAGTACTTC
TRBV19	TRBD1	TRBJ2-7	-	CASSIARTGSYEQYF	TGTGCCAGTAGTATAGCAAGGACAGGGTCCTACGAGCAGTACTTC
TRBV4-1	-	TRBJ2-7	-	CASSHLFSDGGGEQYF	TGCGCCAGCAGTCATTTGTTTTCGGACGGAGGGGGCGAGCAGTACTTC
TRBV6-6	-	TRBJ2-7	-	CASSSPAVYEQYF	TGTGCCAGCAGTTCCCCGGCGGTCTACGAGCAGTACTTC
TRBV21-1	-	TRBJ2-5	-	CASSKASSGGSQETQYF	TGTGCCAGCAGCAAAGCGTCGAGCGGGGGTAGCCAAGAGACCCAGTACTTC
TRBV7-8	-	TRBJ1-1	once	CASSLTTEAFF	TGTGCCAGCAGCTTGACCACTGAAGCTTTCTTT
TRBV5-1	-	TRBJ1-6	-	CASSDNSPLHF	TGCGCCAGCAGCGATAATTCACCCCTCCACTTT
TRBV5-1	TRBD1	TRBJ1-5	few	CASSPSGGAGQPQHF	TGCGCCAGCAGCCCCTCAGGGGGGGCCGGTCAGCCCCAGCATTTT
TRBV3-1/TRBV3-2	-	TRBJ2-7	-	CASSQDLTPSYEQYF	TGTGCCAGCAGCCAAGATCTAACACCCTCCTACGAGCAGTACTTC
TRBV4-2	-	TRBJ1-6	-	CASSQDRSRFNSPLHF	TGTGCCAGCAGCCAAGATCGGTCTAGGTTTAATTCACCCCTCCACTTT
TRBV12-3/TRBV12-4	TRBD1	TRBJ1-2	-	CASKRTGFAYTF	TGTGCCAGCAAGAGGACAGGCTTTGCCTACACCTTC
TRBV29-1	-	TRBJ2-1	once	CSFGGRGKNYNEQFF	TGCAGCTTCGGCGGGCGGGGTAAAAACTACAATGAGCAGTTCTTC
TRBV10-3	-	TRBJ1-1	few	CAISSRTANTEAFF	TGTGCCATCAGTTCCAGGACGGCGAACACTGAAGCTTTCTTT
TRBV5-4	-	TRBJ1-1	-	CASSLGGQGKAFF	TGTGCCAGCAGCTTGGGGGGGCAGGGGAAAGCTTTCTTT
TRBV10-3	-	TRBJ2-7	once	CAISAGYEQYF	TGTGCCATCAGTGCGGGCTACGAGCAGTACTTC
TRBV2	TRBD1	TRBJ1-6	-	CASRRDRDSPLHF	TGTGCCAGCAGAAGGGACAGGGATTCACCCCTCCACTTT
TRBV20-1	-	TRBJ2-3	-	CSARDPNTQYF	TGCAGTGCTAGAGATCCAAATACGCAGTATTTT
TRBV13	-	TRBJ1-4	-	CASSLRDFSTNEKLFF	TGTGCCAGCAGCTTGCGGGACTTTTCAACTAATGAAAAACTGTTTTTT
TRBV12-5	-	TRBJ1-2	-	CASGPDPVGTSFTF	TGTGCTAGTGGCCCAGACCCTGTAGGGACTTCCTTCACCTTC
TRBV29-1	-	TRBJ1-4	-	CSGGLGSNEKLFF	TGCAGCGGGGGGCTGGGATCTAATGAAAAACTGTTTTTT
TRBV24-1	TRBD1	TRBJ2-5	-	CATRGLGGSETQYF	TGTGCCACCAGGGGTTTAGGGGGCAGCGAGACCCAGTACTTC
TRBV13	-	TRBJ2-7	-	CASSPPGANYEQYF	TGTGCCAGCAGCCCGCCGGGGGCGAACTACGAGCAGTACTTC
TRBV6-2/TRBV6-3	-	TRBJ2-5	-	CASSYGKTQYF	TGTGCCAGCAGTTACGGGAAGACCCAGTACTTC
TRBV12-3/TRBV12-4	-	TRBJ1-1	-	CASSLGVNTEAFF	TGTGCCAGCAGTTTAGGGGTGAACACTGAAGCTTTCTTT
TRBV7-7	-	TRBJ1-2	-	CASSLGGSGGTNYGYTF	TGTGCTAGCAGCTTGGGGGGGTCGGGAGGAACTAACTATGGCTACACCTTC
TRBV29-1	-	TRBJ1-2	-	CSAMDSANYGYTF	TGCAGCGCTATGGACAGTGCTAACTATGGCTACACCTTC
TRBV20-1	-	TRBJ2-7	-	CSAKGSYEQYF	TGCAGTGCTAAGGGCTCCTACGAGCAGTACTTC
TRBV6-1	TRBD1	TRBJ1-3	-	CASSGQGQGGSGNTIYF	TGTGCCAGCAGTGGACAGGGACAGGGAGGCTCTGGAAACACCATATATTTT
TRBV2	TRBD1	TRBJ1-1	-	CASSEMRQGSTEAFF	TGTGCCAGCAGTGAAATGAGACAGGGGAGTACTGAAGCTTTCTTT
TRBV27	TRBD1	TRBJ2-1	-	CASSVPGQGVNEQFF	TGTGCCAGCAGTGTACCGGGACAGGGGGTCAATGAGCAGTTCTTC
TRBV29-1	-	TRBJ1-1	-	CSAHVTLKTEAFF	TGCAGCGCCCACGTTACCCTGAAGACTGAAGCTTTCTTT
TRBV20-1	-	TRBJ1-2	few	CSARINYGYTF	TGCAGTGCCCGGATTAACTATGGCTACACCTTC
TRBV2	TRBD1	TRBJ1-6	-	CASSEDRGPSSYNSPLHF	TGTGCCAGCAGTGAAGACAGGGGCCCGAGCTCCTATAATTCACCCCTCCACTTT
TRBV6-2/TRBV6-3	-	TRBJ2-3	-	CASSTTTDTQYF	TGTGCCAGCAGTACCACCACAGATACGCAGTATTTT
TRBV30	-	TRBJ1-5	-	CAWSIDSGVQPQHF	TGTGCCTGGAGTATAGACAGTGGTGTGCAGCCCCAGCATTTT
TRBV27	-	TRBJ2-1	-	CASSFRLVRVYEQFF	TGTGCCAGCAGTTTCCGACTAGTTCGGGTCTATGAGCAGTTCTTC
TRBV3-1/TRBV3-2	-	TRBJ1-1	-	CASSPISGTEAFF	TGTGCCAGCAGTCCCATATCGGGGACTGAAGCTTTCTTT
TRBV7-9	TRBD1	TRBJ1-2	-	CASSLRQGGYGYTF	TGTGCCAGCAGCCTTAGACAGGGTGGCTATGGCTACACCTTC
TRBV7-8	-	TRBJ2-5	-	CASRDGQGQETQYF	TGTGCCAGCAGGGACGGACAAGGTCAAGAGACCCAGTACTTC
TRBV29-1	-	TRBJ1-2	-	CSVEGMNYGYTF	TGCAGCGTTGAGGGGATGAACTATGGCTACACCTTC
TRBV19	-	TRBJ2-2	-	CASIGAGELFF	TGTGCCAGTATTGGGGCCGGGGAGCTGTTTTTT